The rows below give T cell receptor beta chains drawn from one sample of a study of Graves' ophthalmopathy and Graves' hyperthyroidism. TCRdb re-derived calls from the multiplex PCR reads in MiXCR, one entry per CDR3 protein. The sample holds approximately 1.2 million distinct CDR3 sequences, 35% to 45% seen once. Sequenced: peripheral blood or thyroid tissue (not recorded which). The receptors originated from an adult man with Graves' hyperthyroidism. The CDR3 runs from the conserved cysteine through the conserved F or W. The order of the fields is J gene, V gene, CDR3 protein.

J: TRBJ1-1
V: TRBV7-9
CDR3: CASSWGQTPAEAFF

J: TRBJ2-5
V: TRBV15
CDR3: CATSRDRLAGGETQYF

J: TRBJ2-7
V: TRBV7-2
CDR3: CASSFPTSGSYEQYF

J: TRBJ2-7
V: TRBV2
CDR3: CAQARGLAGVEQYF

J: TRBJ1-3
V: TRBV12-3/TRBV12-4
CDR3: CASSFIGNTIYF

J: TRBJ1-6
V: TRBV6-1
CDR3: CASSLLWNNSPLHF

J: TRBJ2-2
V: TRBV9
CDR3: CASSVSRTSGGAGNTGELFF

J: TRBJ2-7
V: TRBV7-3
CDR3: CASSSLGQASYEQYF

J: TRBJ2-6
V: TRBV5-6
CDR3: CASSLFATSLLGANVLTF

J: TRBJ2-5
V: TRBV5-1
CDR3: CASSLGGEIKQETQYF

J: TRBJ2-7
V: TRBV12-3/TRBV12-4
CDR3: CASSKSGGDYEQYF

J: TRBJ2-7
V: TRBV9
CDR3: CASSVATGHAGVEQYF

J: TRBJ1-1
V: TRBV5-1
CDR3: CASSSLPLVAEAFF

J: TRBJ2-5
V: TRBV10-1
CDR3: CASSDRGDTQETQYF

J: TRBJ1-1
V: TRBV7-2
CDR3: CASSYGVPPEAFF

J: TRBJ1-1
V: TRBV15
CDR3: CATSRGTGARNTEAFF

J: TRBJ2-7
V: TRBV19
CDR3: CASSRGYSSYEQYF

J: TRBJ2-7
V: TRBV7-8
CDR3: CASSFFAPLGEQYF

J: TRBJ2-2
V: TRBV20-1
CDR3: CSAPGGFRTGELFF

J: TRBJ1-2
V: TRBV6-5
CDR3: CASSYGLQGGYTF

J: TRBJ1-2
V: TRBV29-1
CDR3: CSVEDPPGRHGYTF

J: TRBJ2-5
V: TRBV7-9
CDR3: CASSLGALSGETQYF

J: TRBJ1-5
V: TRBV10-3
CDR3: CAIRDRENQPQHF

J: TRBJ2-5
V: TRBV15
CDR3: CATSRWRGGQTQYF

J: TRBJ1-2
V: TRBV6-5
CDR3: CASSYSSGGYGYTF

J: TRBJ1-5
V: TRBV6-6
CDR3: CASSYATVGGNQPQHF

J: TRBJ1-1
V: TRBV19
CDR3: CASKHQNTEAFF

J: TRBJ1-4
V: TRBV25-1
CDR3: CASSVDRGREKLFF

J: TRBJ1-5
V: TRBV10-3
CDR3: CAISESDQGAPLDQPQHF

J: TRBJ1-6
V: TRBV25-1
CDR3: CASQEEENSPLHF

J: TRBJ1-5
V: TRBV20-1
CDR3: CSASGQGAELMGNQPQHF

J: TRBJ1-5
V: TRBV7-2
CDR3: CASSFDGQPQHF

J: TRBJ2-5
V: TRBV5-4
CDR3: CASSTDRKYQETQYF